This TCR beta chain was retrieved from a study of T cell responses to AZD1222 COVID-19 vaccine (dated by TCRdb to about 2021). Describing the broader study: Because spike-specific TCR depth and breadth did not differ between the two schedules, AZD1222 recipients who got a second dose at roughly 4 weeks were pooled with those who got a second dose at roughly 12 weeks. Trial participants were enrolled into age subgroups of 18-55, 56-69 and 70-plus years, which contained about 150, 28 and 57 TCR-sequenced participants, respectively. TCR sequencing was performed for about 250 trial participants, of whom around 210 were given two doses of AZD1222 and about 25 were given two doses of MenACWY control vaccine.

Turning to this clone: This receptor's antigen is unknown. Within one base of it there is no much larger clone, and no base qualities were kept.

Overall results and qualifications from the work: After two AZD1222 doses, spike-specific TCR breadth and depth were significantly higher than at day 0 and than in MenACWY recipients. Reportedly, close to half of the unique spike-specific TCRs recognized epitopes lying outside the regions that are mutated in the B.1.351 and B.1.1.7 variants. Participants were mostly white British, with more females than males. The authors suggested clonal diversity may have been underestimated. The 56-69-year group was small, and its depth increase did not reach significance, likely because of low power. CD4 TCRs associated with the vaccine covered the entire spike protein, and the dominant responses were in regions 160-218 and 743-854. Because no day 14 peak-response samples were available, repertoires were characterized only after the peak T cell response. Conclusions about previously exposed vaccinees were limited because only a handful of AZD1222 recipients were SARS-CoV-2 seropositive at baseline.

Deletion took 7 bases off V and 6 bases off J, with a span of 9 bases between the germline ends. The germline V gene sets CDR1 to MDHEN and CDR2 to SYDVKM. The CDR3 sequence holds 11 residues, the cysteine and phenylalanine included. Here the CDR3 DNA is all that survives: 33 bases in frame from base 1. The meaning of the sample's time point label: baseline before first vaccination. Vaccinee samples came from UK trials COV001 and COV002, including a single-blind randomized controlled phase 2/3 trial of AZD1222 (ChAdOx1 nCoV-19) in healthy adults. Trial participant PBMC samples were collected at day 0 and day 28 after the second dose for TCRbeta chain sequencing. The CDR3 regions of human TCRbeta chains were subjected to immunosequencing. In the authors' own workflow: TCRs in the repertoires were compared against a reference library of SARS-CoV-2-specific TCRs that had been generated with the MIRA antigen-specificity platform. Breadth meant the fraction of unique TCRs that were SARS-CoV-2-associated, whereas depth meant the fraction of total T cells that were SARS-CoV-2-associated. Using the MIRA data, each spike-specific TCR was assigned both to the spike region to which the TCR was reactive and to a CD4 or CD8 class. Log10-transformed breadth and depth values were compared by one-way ANOVA with Sidak's multiple comparisons tests. TCRdb holds this immuneACCESS table with in-frame rearrangements only. Some clones are missing; in checked studies, unresolved V genes explain under half, and the rest has no known cause. That table gives V, J and clone size, and the DNA gave D and trimming. The sample table records more than 100,000 clones; 70% to 90% of these occur just once. Around 8% of the sample lies in the top ten.

Sequenced here: peripheral blood, sampled on day 0 of AZD1222 vaccination. The chain uses TRBV28 and TRBJ1-2; no D gene can be assigned with confidence. This clonotype was sampled from an adult in good health. The CDR3 corresponds to CASMLSNGYTF. In nucleotides, the sequence is TGTGCCAGCATGCTTTCAAATGGCTACACCTTC.